These 16 T cell receptor beta chains were sequenced from one sample in a study of T cell responses to AZD1222 COVID-19 vaccine (dated by TCRdb to the early 2020s). The method behind the library was the immunoSEQ multiplex PCR assay. Entries here come from immuneACCESS through TCRdb and include only in-frame sequences with V and J called. Some clones fail to appear in such tables; in the studies checked, an unresolved V gene covers under half of the shortfall, and the cause of the remainder is unknown. The sample yields some 150,000 clones; about 90% were counted once. The ten biggest clones cover 4.4% of the sample. The sample's time point label, decoded: baseline before first vaccination. According to the study, the label for this sample's treatment or condition signals: meningococcal conjugate vaccine given as trial control. The starting material was peripheral blood, obtained on day 0 of MenACWY control vaccination. These receptors all stem from an adult in good health.

This chain connects TRBV19 to TRBJ1-5; 9 positions agree with TRBD1. V lost 3 bases to trimming and J lost 5 bases; unmatched junction nucleotides: 5. The CDR3 is 15 amino acids. CDR1 LNHDA and CDR2 SQIVND come from the germline V gene (reference sequence). The CDR3 bases are TGTGCCAGTAGTATTTCACAGGGGGCATATCAGCCCCAGCATTTT. Protein sequence: CASSISQGAYQPQHF.

This clone was found once. The J gene is TRBJ2-7, the V gene TRBV29-1; 12 nucleotides align to TRBD2. The CDR3 is 14 residues long. V trimming: 5 bases; J trimming: 3 bases; junction bases outside the gene matches: 5. The V gene's germline CDR1 is SQVTM and CDR2 ANQGSEA. The DNA of the CDR3 is TGCAGCGTTCCCAGACTAGCGGGAGACTACGAGCAGTACTTC. As protein: CSVPRLAGDYEQYF.

This sequence joins TRBV5-1 and TRBJ2-1, with 11 bases that match TRBD2. The V segment lost 3 bases and the J segment 5 bases; nucleotides outside the gene matches: 4. The CDR3 runs 15 residues. Germline CDR1 reads SGHRS; CDR2 reads YFSETQ. The CDR3 DNA is TGCGCCAGCAGCTCGCCGGGACTAGCGGACAATGAGCAGTTCTTC. This translates into CASSSPGLADNEQFF.

This clone is categorized as medium-sized. V is TRBV28 and J is TRBJ2-5, with TRBD1 identical over 8 bases. Germline V gives CDR1 MDHEN, CDR2 SYDVKM. There are 13 residues in the CDR3. Trimming at V came to 6 bases and at J to 7 bases, leaving 7 bases not matched to a gene. DNA for the CDR3: TGTGCCAGCAGAGTTACAGGGGGTGGGACCCAGTACTTC. It encodes CASRVTGGGTQYF.

The rearrangement links TRBV28 to TRBJ1-2; 7 bases fit TRBD1. The CDR3 has 14 residues. Germline assignment: CDR1 MDHEN and CDR2 SYDVKM. J lost 7 bases, V lost 4 bases, and 9 bases had no gene match. CDR3 DNA: TGTGCCAGCAGTTCCACAGGGGTTTTCGGTGGCTACACCTTC. As protein: CASSSTGVFGGYTF.

The chain links TRBV3-1 (or the pseudogene TRBV3-2) to TRBJ2-2; 11 bases match TRBD1. Germline V gene data show CDR1 as LGHDT and CDR2 as YNNKEL (reference sequence). There are 17 residues in the CDR3. V was pared by 5 bases and J by 3 bases, with 8 bases of the junction left unmatched. The CDR3 sequence is CASSTRTGGFYTGELFF. The CDR3 DNA follows: TGTGCCAGCAGCACTCGGACAGGGGGCTTTTACACCGGGGAGCTGTTTTTT.

V gene TRBV28 combines with J gene TRBJ1-5; no firm D call. Trimming removed 6 bases at V and 4 bases at J, with 13 bases between. The CDR3 runs 14 residues. Germline V lookup: CDR1 MDHEN, CDR2 SYDVKM. The DNA for the CDR3 is TGTGCCAGCAGGCAGACCCTATGGAATCAGCCCCAGCATTTT. It codes for CASRQTLWNQPQHF.

The chain employs TRBV10-2 and TRBJ2-7, with D possibly TRBD2 on 6 matching bases. V was shortened by 3 bases and J by 2 bases, with 14 bases between the two germline ends. Germline assignment: CDR1 WSHSY and CDR2 SAAADI. This CDR3 has 15 amino acids. The CDR3 DNA follows: TGCGCCAGCAGTGAAGGGAGTAGCGGTACCTACGAGCAGTACTTC. Its protein is CASSEGSSGTYEQYF.

The rearrangement links TRBV4-2 to TRBJ1-2; a weak D match, TRBD1 (6 bases). Looked up from germline, CDR1 is LGHNA and CDR2 is YNFKEQ. This CDR3 is 15 amino acids long. V was shortened by 4 bases and J by 5 bases, with 17 bases between the two germline ends. The CDR3 here is CASSPVGAGFYGYTF. Written as DNA, the CDR3 is TGTGCCAGCAGCCCCGTGGGGGCAGGTTTTTATGGCTACACCTTC.

V is TRBV7-9 and J is TRBJ2-2, with no clear D. The CDR3 sequence is 15 residues long. Per germline, CDR1 SEHNR and CDR2 FQNEAQ (reference sequence). V was clipped by 3 bases and J by 4 bases, with 12 bases between them. The CDR3 DNA reads TGTGCCAGCAGCTTCCTACTTGTCGGCACCGGGGAGCTGTTTTTT. Translating it yields CASSFLLVGTGELFF.

This sequence joins TRBV29-1 and TRBJ2-3; D is ambiguous. V lost 3 bases and J lost 0, with 10 bases in between. The CDR3 covers 14 residues. The germline V gene has CDR1 SQVTM and CDR2 ANQGSEA. The CDR3 sequence: CSVDGRRSTDTQYF. The DNA for the CDR3 is TGCAGCGTTGATGGGCGTAGGAGCACAGATACGCAGTATTTT.

This chain links TRBV19 with TRBJ1-2; maybe TRBD1 (6 bases). The germline V and J ends were trimmed by 8 bases and 8 bases, with 18 bases remaining between them. The germline gives CDR1 LNHDA, CDR2 SQIVND (reference sequence). This CDR3 is 13 amino acids long. CDR3 sequence: CASLQGTGWGYTF. CDR3 DNA sequence: TGTGCCAGTCTACAGGGAACAGGGTGGGGCTACACCTTC.

The rearrangement joins TRBV6-2 or TRBV6-3 to TRBJ2-3, with 9 nucleotides matching TRBD2. The germline CDR1 and CDR2 sequences are MNHEY and SVGEGT. CDR3 size: 16 residues. The V and J ends lost 5 bases and 0 bases, in that order; junction bases with no gene match: 6. DNA of the CDR3: TGTGCCAGCAGTCAGGAAGCGGGAGGTAGCACAGATACGCAGTATTTT. Translating gives CASSQEAGGSTDTQYF.

The chain carries TRBV2 and TRBJ2-3; a weak D match, TRBD2 (5 bases). The CDR3 has 10 amino acids. With 7 bases removed from V and 7 bases from J, the gap between germline ends came to 6 bases. CDR1 is SNHLY and CDR2 is FYNNEI in the germline V gene. The CDR3, as DNA: TGTGCCAGCACGGGATATACGCAGTATTTT. Protein product: CASTGYTQYF.

The V gene is TRBV4-3, the J gene TRBJ2-7; 8 bases map to TRBD1. V shed 1 base and J 6 bases; nucleotides not matched to a gene: 5. Per the germline V gene, CDR1 is LGHNA and CDR2 is YSLEER. This CDR3 spans 14 amino acids. The CDR3 is CASSQGTGTGEQYF. The CDR3 DNA reads as TGCGCCAGCAGCCAAGGGACAGGGACGGGCGAGCAGTACTTC.

This rearrangement joins TRBV18 to TRBJ2-5; 7 bases line up with TRBD1. Germline loops: CDR1 KGHSH, CDR2 LQKENI. The CDR3 covers 14 residues. V lost 3 bases and J lost 1; bases outside the gene matches: 2. The CDR3 is CASSPTGTQETQYF. The CDR3 DNA follows: TGTGCCAGCTCACCGACAGGGACCCAAGAGACCCAGTACTTC.